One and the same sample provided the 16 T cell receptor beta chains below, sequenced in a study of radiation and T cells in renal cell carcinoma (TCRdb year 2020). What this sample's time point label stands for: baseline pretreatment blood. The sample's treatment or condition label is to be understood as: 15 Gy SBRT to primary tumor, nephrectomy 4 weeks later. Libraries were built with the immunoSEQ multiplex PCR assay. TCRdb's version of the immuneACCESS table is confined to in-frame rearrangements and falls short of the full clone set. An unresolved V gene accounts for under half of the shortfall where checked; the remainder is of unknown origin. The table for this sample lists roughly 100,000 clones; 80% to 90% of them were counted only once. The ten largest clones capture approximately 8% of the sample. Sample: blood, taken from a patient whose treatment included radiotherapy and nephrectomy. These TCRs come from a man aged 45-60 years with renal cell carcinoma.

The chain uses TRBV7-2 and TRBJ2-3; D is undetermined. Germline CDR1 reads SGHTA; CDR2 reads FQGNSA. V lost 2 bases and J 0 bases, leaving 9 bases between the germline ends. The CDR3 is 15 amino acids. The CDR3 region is CASSLNGPSTDTQYF. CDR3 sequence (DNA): TGTGCCAGCAGCTTAAACGGCCCAAGCACAGATACGCAGTATTTT.

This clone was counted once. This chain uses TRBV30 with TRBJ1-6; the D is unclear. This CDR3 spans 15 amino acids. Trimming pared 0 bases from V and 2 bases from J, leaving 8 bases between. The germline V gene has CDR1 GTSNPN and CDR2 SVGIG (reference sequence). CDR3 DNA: TGTGCCTGGAGTGTCGCCAGTCCCTATAATTCACCCCTCCACTTT. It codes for CAWSVASPYNSPLHF.

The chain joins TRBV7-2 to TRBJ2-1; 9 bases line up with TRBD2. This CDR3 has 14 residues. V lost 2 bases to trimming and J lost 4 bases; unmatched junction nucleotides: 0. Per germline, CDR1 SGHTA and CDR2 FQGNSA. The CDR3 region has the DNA TGTGCCAGCAGCTTAAGCGGGGGGTACAATGAGCAGTTCTTC. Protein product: CASSLSGGYNEQFF.

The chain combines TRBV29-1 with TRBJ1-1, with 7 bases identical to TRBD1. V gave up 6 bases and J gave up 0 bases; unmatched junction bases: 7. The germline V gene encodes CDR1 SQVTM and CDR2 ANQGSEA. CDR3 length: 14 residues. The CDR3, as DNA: TGCAGCGTGAAGGACAGGAGGATGAACACTGAAGCTTTCTTT. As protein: CSVKDRRMNTEAFF.

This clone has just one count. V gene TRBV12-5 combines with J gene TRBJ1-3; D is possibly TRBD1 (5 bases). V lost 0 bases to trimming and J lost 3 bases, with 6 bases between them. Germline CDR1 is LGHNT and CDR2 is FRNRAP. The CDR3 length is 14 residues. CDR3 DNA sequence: TGTGCTAGTGGTTTGGTAGGGGTTGGAAACACCATATATTTT. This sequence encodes CASGLVGVGNTIYF. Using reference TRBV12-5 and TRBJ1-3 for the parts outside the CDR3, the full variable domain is DARVTQTPRHKVTEMGQEVTMRCQPILGHNTVFWYRQTMMQGLELLAYFRNRAPLDDSGMPKDRFSAEMPDATLATLKIQPSEPRDSAVYFCASGLVGVGNTIYFGEGSWLTVV.

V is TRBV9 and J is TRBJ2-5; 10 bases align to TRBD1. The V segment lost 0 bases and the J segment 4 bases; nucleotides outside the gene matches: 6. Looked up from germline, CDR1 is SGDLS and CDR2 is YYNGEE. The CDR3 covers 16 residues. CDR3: CASSVVGTGDVETQYF. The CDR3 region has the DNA TGTGCCAGCAGCGTAGTTGGGACAGGGGATGTAGAGACCCAGTACTTC.

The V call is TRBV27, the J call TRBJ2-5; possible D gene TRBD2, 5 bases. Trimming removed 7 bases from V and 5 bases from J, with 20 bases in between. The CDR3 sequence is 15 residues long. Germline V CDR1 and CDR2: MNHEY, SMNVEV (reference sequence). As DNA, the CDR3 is TGTGCCAGCAAGCGTAAGGGCGGGTACGAGGAGACCCAGTACTTC. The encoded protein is CASKRKGGYEETQYF.

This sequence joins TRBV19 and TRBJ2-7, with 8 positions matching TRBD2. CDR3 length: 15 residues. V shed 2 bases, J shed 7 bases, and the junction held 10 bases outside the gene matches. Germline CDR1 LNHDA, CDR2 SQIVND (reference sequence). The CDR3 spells CASSISGRTFWEQYF. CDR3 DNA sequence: TGTGCCAGTAGTATAAGCGGGAGAACCTTTTGGGAGCAGTACTTC.

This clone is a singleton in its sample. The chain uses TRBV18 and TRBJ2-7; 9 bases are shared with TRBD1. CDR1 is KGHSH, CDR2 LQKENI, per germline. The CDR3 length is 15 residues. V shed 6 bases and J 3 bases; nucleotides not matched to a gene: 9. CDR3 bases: TGTGCCAGCTCCCCCGGGACAGGGAATTTCTACGAGCAGTACTTC. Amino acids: CASSPGTGNFYEQYF.

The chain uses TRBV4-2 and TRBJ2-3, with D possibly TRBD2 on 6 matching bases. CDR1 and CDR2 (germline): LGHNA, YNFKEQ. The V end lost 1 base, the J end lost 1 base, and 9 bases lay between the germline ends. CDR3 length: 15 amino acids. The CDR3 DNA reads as TGTGCCAGCAGCCAAGTTTCTAGCGGCACAGATACGCAGTATTTT. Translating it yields CASSQVSSGTDTQYF.

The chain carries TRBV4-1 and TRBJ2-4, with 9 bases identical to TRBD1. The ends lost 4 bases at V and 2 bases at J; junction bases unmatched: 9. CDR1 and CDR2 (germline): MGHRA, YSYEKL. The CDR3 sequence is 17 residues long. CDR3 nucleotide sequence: TGCGCCAGCAGCCCGGGGACAGGGAAAGGGACCAAAAACATTCAGTACTTC. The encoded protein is CASSPGTGKGTKNIQYF.

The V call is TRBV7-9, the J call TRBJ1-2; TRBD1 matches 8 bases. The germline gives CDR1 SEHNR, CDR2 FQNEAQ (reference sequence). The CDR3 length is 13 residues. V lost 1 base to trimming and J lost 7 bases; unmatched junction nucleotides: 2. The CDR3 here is CASSLEDRAGYTF. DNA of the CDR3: TGTGCCAGCAGCTTAGAGGACAGGGCTGGCTACACCTTC.

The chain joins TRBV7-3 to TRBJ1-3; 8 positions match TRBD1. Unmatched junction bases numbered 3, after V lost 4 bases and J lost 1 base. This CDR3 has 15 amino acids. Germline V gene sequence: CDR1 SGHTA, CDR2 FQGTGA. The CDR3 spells CASSSGTGSGNTIYF. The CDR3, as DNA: TGTGCCAGCAGCTCCGGGACAGGATCTGGAAACACCATATATTTT.

The CDR3 DNA follows: TGCGCCAGCAGAGGATCCGGGGACTCCTACAATGAGCAGTTCTTC. Its protein product is CASRGSGDSYNEQFF. The V call is TRBV5-1, the J call TRBJ2-1; D possibly corresponds to TRBD2 (5 bases). Germline V lookup: CDR1 SGHRS, CDR2 YFSETQ. Trimming pared 5 bases from V and 0 bases from J, leaving 12 bases between. The CDR3 consists of 15 residues.

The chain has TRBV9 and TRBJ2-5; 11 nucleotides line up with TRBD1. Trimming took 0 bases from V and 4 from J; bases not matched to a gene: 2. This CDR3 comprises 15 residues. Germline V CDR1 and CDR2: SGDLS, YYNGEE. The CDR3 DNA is TGTGCCAGCAGCGTAGGAGGGACAGGGGGAGAGACCCAGTACTTC. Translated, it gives CASSVGGTGGETQYF.

The CDR3 region has the DNA TGTGCCAGTAGTCCCGGGACTAGCGGGGGGCTCGAGGGGGAGCAGTTCTTC. This sequence encodes CASSPGTSGGLEGEQFF. This chain uses TRBV19 with TRBJ2-1, with 15 bases matching TRBD2. With V trimmed by 5 bases and J by 10 bases, 12 bases remained unmatched. Per the germline V gene, CDR1 is LNHDA and CDR2 is SQIVND (reference sequence). The CDR3 has 17 residues.